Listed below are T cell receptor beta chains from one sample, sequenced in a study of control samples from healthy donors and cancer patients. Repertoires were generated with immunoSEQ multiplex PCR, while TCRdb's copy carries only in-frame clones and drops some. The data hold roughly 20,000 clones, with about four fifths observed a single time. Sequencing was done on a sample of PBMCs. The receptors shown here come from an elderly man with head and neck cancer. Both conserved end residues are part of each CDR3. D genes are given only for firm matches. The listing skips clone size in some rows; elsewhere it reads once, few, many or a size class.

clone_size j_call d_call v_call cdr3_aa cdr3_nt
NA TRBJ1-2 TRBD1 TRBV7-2 CASSFRQGGNNGYTF TGTGCCAGCAGCTTCCGACAGGGGGGAAACAATGGCTACACCTTC
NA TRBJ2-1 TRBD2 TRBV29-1 CSVEGGDGGEQFF TGCAGCGTTGAGGGAGGGGATGGTGGTGAGCAGTTCTTC
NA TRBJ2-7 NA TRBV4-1 CASSQDRFYEQYF TGCGCCAGCAGCCAAGATAGGTTCTACGAGCAGTACTTC
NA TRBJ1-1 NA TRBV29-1 CSAPTDRNTEAFF TGCAGCGCTCCGACGGATCGTAACACTGAAGCTTTCTTT
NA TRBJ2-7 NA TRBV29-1 CSHKKGNEQYF TGCAGCCATAAAAAAGGGAACGAGCAGTACTTC
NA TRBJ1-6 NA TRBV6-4 CASSGTLDSSYNSPLHF TGTGCCAGCAGCGGGACTCTGGATAGCTCCTATAATTCACCCCTCCACTTT
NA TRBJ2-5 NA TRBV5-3 CARSLRHQETQYF TGTGCCAGAAGCTTGAGACATCAAGAGACCCAGTACTTC
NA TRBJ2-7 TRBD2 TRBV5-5 CASSLTRSGRAFNEQYF TGTGCCAGCAGCTTGACGCGATCCGGGAGGGCCTTCAACGAGCAGTACTTC
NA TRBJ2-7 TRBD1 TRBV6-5 CASSYGSGGVYEQYF TGTGCCAGCAGTTACGGGTCAGGGGGCGTCTACGAGCAGTACTTC
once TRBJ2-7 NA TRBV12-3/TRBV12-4 CASSPPSSYEQYF TGTGCCAGCAGTCCCCCGAGCTCCTACGAGCAGTACTTC
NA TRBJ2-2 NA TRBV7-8 CASSLVQSTGELFF TGTGCCAGCAGCTTAGTACAGAGCACCGGGGAGCTGTTTTTT
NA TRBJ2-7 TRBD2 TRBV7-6 CASSLLAGEVSYEQYF TGTGCCAGCAGCTTGCTAGCGGGGGAAGTCTCCTACGAGCAGTACTTC
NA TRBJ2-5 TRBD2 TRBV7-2 CARYRGGETQYF TGTGCCAGGTACCGGGGGGGAGAGACCCAGTACTTC
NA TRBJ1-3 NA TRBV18 CASSAQATADSGNTIYF TGTGCCAGCTCAGCCCAAGCGACGGCCGACTCTGGAAACACCATATATTTT
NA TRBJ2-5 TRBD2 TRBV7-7 CASSELLGGVSQETQYF TGTGCCAGCAGCGAACTTTTGGGGGGGGTCAGCCAAGAGACCCAGTACTTC
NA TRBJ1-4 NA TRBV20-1 CSARAGWKLFF TGCAGTGCCCGGGCTGGTTGGAAACTGTTTTTT
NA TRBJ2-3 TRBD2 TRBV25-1 CASSSPGSGGRSTDTQYF TGTGCCAGCAGTTCCCCGGGGAGCGGGGGGCGGAGCACAGATACGCAGTATTTT
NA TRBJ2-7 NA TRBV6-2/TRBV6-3 CASSYSTLEGGSGEQYF TGTGCCAGCAGTTACTCGACCCTCGAGGGGGGTTCAGGCGAGCAGTACTTC
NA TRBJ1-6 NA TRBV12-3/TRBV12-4 CASRTYYNSPLHF TGTGCCAGCAGGACATACTATAATTCACCCCTCCACTTT
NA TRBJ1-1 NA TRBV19 CASSIDRTHGAFF TGTGCCAGTAGTATAGATAGGACCCATGGAGCTTTCTTT
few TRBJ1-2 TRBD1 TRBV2 CASRPIPGQGARGYTF TGTGCCAGCAGGCCCATTCCGGGACAGGGGGCCAGAGGCTACACCTTC
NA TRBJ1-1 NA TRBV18 CASSPPRGNTEAFF TGTGCCAGCTCACCCCCCCGGGGTAACACTGAAGCTTTCTTT